A single T cell receptor (beta chain) is shown here with its context. Its antigen is not identified. A multiplex PCR was run with 60 Vbeta primers and 13 Jbeta primers. Authors' analysis steps: The count from a later analysis was 65 million to 90 million unique TCR beta chains, 9 million to 12 million of them shared. The repertoire was sequenced with immunoSEQ multiplex PCR; TCRdb's copy has only in-frame clones and lacks some. V and J calls and clone size follow that table, whereas D and trimming were derived from the DNA. The sample lists approximately 130,000 clones, under 85% seen once, with less than 4% in the top ten. Each donor was healthy, and each was a bone marrow donor. These donors counted as nominally healthy when sampled, but unrecorded immune exposures were likely. V gave up 0 bases and J gave up 15 bases, with 21 bases separating them. The CDR3 consists of 14 residues. Looked up from germline, CDR1 is GTSNPN and CDR2 is SVGIG (reference sequence).

This sample was included in a study of cytomegalovirus exposure and HLA in healthy donors. Study-wide points: The records held CMV serostatus as the only immune exposure information.

V usage is TRBV30 and J usage is TRBJ2-1; D uncertain. The TCR originated in a man aged 25 to 40 in good health and CMV-seronegative. The sample was PBMCs. The DNA for the CDR3 is TGTGCCTGGAGTGTACCCCTAGACGGTTCGGCTGGGTTCTTC. The encoded protein is CAWSVPLDGSAGFF.